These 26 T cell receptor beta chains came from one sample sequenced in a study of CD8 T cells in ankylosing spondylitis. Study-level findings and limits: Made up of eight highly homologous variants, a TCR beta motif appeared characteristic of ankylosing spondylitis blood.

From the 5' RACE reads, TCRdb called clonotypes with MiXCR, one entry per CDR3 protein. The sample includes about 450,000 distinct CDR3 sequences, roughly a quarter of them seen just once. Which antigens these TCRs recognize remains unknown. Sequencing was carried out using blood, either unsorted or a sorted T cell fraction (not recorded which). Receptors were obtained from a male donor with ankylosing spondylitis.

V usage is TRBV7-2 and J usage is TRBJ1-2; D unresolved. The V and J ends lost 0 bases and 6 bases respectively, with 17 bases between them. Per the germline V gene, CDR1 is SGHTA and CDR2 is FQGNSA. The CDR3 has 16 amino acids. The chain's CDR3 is CASSLARLRERDGYTF. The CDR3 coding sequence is TGTGCCAGCAGCTTAGCGCGTTTAAGGGAGAGAGATGGCTACACCTTC.

In DNA form, the CDR3 reads TGTGCCAGCAGCTACAGGGTCTCCGGTTCCTACGAGCAGTACGTC. This codes for CASSYRVSGSYEQYV. The chain links TRBV5-6 to TRBJ2-7; D may be TRBD1 (6 bases). V lost 3 bases to trimming and J lost 1 base, with 14 bases between them. The germline gives CDR1 SGHDT, CDR2 YYEEEE. The CDR3 totals 15 residues.

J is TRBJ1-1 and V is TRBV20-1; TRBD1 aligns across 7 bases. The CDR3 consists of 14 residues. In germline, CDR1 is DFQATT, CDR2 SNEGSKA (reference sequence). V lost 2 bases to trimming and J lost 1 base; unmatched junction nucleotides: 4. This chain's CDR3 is CSARRQGGNTEAFF. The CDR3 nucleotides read TGCAGTGCTAGAAGACAGGGAGGGAACACTGAAGCTTTCTTT.

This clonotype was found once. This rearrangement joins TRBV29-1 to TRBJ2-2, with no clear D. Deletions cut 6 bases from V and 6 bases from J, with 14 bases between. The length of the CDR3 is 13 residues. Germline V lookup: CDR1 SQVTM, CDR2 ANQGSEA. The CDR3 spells CSVSAPSSGELFF. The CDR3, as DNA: TGCAGCGTGTCCGCACCGTCTTCCGGGGAGCTGTTTTTT.

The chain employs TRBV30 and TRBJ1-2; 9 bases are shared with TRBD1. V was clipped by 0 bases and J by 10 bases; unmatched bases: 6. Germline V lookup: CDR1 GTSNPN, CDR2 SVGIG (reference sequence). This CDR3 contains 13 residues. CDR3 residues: CAWSVGTGGVYTF. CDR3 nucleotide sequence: TGTGCCTGGAGTGTGGGAACAGGGGGCGTCTACACCTTC. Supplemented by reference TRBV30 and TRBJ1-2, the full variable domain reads SQTIHQWPATLVQPVGSPLSLECTVEGTSNPNLYWYRQAAGRGLQLLFYSVGIGQISSEVPQNLSASRPQDRQFILSSKKLLLSDSGFYLCAWSVGTGGVYTFGSGTRLTVV.

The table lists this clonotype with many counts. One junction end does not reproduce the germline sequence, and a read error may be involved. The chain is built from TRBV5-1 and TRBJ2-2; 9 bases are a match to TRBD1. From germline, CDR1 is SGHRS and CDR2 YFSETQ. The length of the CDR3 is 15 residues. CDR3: CASSLRTGDTGELFF. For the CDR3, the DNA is TGTGCCAGCAGCTTAAGGACAGGGGACACCGGGGAGCTGTTTTTT. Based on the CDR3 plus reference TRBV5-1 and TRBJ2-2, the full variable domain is KAGVTQTPRYLIKTRGQQVTLSCSPISGHRSVSWYQQTPGQGLQFLFEYFSETQRNKGNFPGRFSGRQFSNSRSEMNVSTLELGDSALYLCASSLRTGDTGELFFGEGSRLTVL.

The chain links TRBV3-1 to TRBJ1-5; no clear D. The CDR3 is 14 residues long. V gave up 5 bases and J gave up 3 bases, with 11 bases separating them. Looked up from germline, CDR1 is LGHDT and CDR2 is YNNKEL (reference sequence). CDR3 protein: CASSDGIPNQPQHF. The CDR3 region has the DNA TGTGCCAGCAGCGACGGGATTCCCAATCAGCCCCAGCATTTT.

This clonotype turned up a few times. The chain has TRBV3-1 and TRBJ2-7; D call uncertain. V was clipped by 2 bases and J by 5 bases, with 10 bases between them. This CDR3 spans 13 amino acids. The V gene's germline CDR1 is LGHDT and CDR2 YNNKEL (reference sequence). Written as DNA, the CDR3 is TGTGCCAGCAGCCAATATCTCCAGGACGAGCAGTACTTC. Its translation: CASSQYLQDEQYF.

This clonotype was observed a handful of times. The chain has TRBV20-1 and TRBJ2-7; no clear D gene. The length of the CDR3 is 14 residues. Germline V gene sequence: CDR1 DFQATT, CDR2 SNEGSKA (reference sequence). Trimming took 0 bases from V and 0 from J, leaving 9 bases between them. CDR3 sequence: CSAREGSASYEQYV. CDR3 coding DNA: TGCAGTGCTAGAGAGGGATCCGCCTCCTACGAGCAGTACGTC.

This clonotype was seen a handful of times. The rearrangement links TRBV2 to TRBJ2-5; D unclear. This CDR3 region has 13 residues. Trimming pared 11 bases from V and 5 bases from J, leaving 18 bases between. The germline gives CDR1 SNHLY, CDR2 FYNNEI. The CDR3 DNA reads TGTGCCTCTACTTCGGGTACCCGGGAGACCCAGTACTTC. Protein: CASTSGTRETQYF.

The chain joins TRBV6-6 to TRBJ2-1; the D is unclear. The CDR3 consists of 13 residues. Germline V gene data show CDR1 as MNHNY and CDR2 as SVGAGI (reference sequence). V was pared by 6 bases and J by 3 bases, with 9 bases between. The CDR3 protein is CASSSPVYNEQFF. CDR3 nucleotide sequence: TGTGCCAGCAGCTCTCCAGTCTACAATGAGCAGTTCTTC.

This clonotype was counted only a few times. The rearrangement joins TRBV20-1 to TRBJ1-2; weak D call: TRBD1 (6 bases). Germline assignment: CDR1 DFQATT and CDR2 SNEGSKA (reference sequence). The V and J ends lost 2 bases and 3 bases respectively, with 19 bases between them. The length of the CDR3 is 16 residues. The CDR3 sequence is CSARNFTFRGYYGYTF. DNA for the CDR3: TGCAGTGCTAGAAATTTCACGTTCAGGGGTTACTATGGCTACACCTTC.

CDR3 sequence: CASSRLAFSIDEQFF. The CDR3, as DNA: TGTGCCAGCAGTCGGTTAGCCTTTTCAATCGATGAGCAGTTCTTC. J is TRBJ2-1 and V is TRBV2, with D unclear. From germline, CDR1 is SNHLY and CDR2 FYNNEI. Deletions cut 5 bases from V and 8 bases from J, with 19 bases between. CDR3 length: 15 residues.

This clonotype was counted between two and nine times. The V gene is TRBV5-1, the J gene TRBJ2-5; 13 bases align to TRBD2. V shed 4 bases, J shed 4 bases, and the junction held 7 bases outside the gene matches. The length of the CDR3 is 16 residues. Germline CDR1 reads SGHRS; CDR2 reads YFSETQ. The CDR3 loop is CASSAKGLAGPETQYF. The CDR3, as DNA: TGCGCCAGCAGCGCAAAGGGACTAGCGGGACCAGAGACCCAGTACTTC.

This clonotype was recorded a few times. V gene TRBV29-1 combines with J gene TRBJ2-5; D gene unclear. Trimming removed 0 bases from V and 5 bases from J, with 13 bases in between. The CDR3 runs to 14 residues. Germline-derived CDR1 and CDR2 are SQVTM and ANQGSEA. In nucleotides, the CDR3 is TGCAGCGTTGAAGATCGTGCGGAAGGGGAGACCCAGTACTTC. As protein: CSVEDRAEGETQYF.

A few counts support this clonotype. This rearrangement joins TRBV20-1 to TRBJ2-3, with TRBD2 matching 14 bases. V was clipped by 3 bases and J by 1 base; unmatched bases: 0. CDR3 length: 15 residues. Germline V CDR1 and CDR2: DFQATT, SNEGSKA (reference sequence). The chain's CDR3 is CSARGLAGGTDTQYF. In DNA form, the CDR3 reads TGCAGTGCTAGGGGACTAGCGGGAGGCACAGATACGCAGTATTTT.

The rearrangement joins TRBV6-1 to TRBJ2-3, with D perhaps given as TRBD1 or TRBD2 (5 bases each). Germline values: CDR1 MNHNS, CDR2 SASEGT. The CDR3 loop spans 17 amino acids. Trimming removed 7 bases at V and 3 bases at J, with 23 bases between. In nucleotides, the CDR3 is TGTGCCAGCAACGGGGTGGGTAGACAGTCGGCGACAGATACGCAGTATTTT. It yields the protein CASNGVGRQSATDTQYF.

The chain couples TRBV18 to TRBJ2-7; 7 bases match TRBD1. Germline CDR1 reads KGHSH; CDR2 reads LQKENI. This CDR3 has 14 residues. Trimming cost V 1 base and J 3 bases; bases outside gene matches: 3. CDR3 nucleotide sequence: TGTGCCAGCTCACCACGTGGGACAGACTACGAGCAGTACGTC. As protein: CASSPRGTDYEQYV.

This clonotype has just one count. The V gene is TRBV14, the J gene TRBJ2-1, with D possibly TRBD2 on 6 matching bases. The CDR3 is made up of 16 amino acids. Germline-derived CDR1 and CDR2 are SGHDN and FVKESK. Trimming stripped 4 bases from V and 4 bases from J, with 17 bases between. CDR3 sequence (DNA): TGTGCCAGCAGCCCCGGGGGAAGGGGCACGTACAATGAGCAGTTCTTC. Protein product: CASSPGGRGTYNEQFF.

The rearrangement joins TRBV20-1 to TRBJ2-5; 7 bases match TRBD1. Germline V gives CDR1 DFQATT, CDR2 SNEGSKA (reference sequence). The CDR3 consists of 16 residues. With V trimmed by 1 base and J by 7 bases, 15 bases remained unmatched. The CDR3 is CSARVLGQATWGTQYF. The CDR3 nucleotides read TGCAGTGCTAGAGTCCTTGGACAGGCCACGTGGGGGACCCAGTACTTC.

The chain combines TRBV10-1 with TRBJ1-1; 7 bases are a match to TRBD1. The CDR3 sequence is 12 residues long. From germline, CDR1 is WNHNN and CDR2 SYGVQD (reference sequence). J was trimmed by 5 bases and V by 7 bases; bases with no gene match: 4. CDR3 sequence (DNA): TGCGCCAGCACCGAGGGACAGACTGAAGCTTTCTTT. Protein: CASTEGQTEAFF.

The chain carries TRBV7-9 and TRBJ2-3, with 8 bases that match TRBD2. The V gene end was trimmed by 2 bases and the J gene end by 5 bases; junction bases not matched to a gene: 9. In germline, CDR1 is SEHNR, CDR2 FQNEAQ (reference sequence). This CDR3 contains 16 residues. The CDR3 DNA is TGTGCCAGCAGCTTAAATACGGGAGGGCCAGGAGATACGCAGTATTTT. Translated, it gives CASSLNTGGPGDTQYF.

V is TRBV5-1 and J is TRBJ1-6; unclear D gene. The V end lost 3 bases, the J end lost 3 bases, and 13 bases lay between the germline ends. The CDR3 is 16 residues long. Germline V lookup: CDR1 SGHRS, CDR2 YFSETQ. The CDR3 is CASSSGLDRYNSPLHF. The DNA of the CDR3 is TGCGCCAGCAGCTCGGGGTTGGACCGCTATAATTCACCCCTCCACTTT.

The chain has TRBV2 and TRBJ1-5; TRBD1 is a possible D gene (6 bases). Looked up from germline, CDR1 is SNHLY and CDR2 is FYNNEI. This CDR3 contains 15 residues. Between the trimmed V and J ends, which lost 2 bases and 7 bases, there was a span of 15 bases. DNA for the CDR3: TGTGCCAGCAGTGAAAGCGAGGGGGATAGGCAGCCCCAGCATTTT. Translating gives CASSESEGDRQPQHF.

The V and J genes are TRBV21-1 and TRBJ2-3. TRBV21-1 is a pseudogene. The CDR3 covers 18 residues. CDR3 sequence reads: CASSKSFTELDFTDTQYF. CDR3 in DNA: TGTGCCAGCAGCAAATCTTTCACAGAACTGGATTTCACAGATACGCAGTATTTT.

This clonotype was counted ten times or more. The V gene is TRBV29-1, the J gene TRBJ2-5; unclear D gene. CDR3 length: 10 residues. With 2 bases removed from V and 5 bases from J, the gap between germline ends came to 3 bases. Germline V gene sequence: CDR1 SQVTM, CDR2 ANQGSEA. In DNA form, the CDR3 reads TGCAGCGTTGAACTTGAGACCCAGTACTTC. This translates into CSVELETQYF.